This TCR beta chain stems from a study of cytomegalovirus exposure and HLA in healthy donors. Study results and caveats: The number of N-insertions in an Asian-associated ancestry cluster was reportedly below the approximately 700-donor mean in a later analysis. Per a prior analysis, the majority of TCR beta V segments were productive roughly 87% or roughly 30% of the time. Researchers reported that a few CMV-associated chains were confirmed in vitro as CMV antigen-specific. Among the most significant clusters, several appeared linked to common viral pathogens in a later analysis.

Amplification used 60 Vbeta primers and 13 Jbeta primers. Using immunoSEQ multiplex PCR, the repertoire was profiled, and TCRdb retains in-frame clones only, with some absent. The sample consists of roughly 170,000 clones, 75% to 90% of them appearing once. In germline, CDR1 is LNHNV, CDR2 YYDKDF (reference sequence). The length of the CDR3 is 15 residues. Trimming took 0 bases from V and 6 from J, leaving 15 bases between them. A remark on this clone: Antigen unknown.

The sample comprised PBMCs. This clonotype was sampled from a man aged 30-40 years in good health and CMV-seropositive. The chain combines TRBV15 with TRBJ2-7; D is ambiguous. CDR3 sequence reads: CATSRDLLVASEQYF. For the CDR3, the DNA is TGTGCCACCAGCAGAGATCTATTGGTAGCCTCCGAGCAGTACTTC.